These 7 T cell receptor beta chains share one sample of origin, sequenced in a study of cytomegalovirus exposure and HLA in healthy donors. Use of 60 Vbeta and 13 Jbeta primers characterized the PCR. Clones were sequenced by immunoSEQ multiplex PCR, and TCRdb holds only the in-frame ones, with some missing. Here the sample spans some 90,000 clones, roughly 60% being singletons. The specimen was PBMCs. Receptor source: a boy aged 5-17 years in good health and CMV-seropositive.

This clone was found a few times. CDR3 bases: TGTGCAAGTCGCTTAGCCAGGGCGTCCAATCAGCCCCAGCATTTT. Encoded protein: CASRLARASNQPQHF. V is TRBV12-2 and J is TRBJ1-5; the table's D call of TRBD1 was not tested on the DNA. TRBV12-2 represents a pseudogene. The CDR3 runs to 15 residues.

The CDR3 coding sequence is TGTGCCTGGAGTGGACAACCGAACACTGAAGCTTTCTTT. This sequence encodes CAWSGQPNTEAFF. The gene calls are TRBV30 and TRBJ1-1; D unresolved. Trimming cost V 1 base and J 1 base, with 7 bases left between them. Germline CDR1 reads GTSNPN; CDR2 reads SVGIG (reference sequence). There are 13 residues in the CDR3.

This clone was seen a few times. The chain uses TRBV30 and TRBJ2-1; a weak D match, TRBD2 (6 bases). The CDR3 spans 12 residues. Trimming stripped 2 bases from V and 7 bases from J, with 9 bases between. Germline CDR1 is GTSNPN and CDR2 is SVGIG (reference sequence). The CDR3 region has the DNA TGTGCCTGGAGTCCAGGACTAAATGAGCAGTTCTTC. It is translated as CAWSPGLNEQFF.

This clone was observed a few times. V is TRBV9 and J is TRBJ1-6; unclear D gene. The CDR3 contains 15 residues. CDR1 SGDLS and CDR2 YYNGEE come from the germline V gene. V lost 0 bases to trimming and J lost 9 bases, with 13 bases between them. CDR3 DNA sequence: TGTGCCAGCAGCGTAGCATATGAGGGCTTTTCACCCCTCCACTTT. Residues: CASSVAYEGFSPLHF.

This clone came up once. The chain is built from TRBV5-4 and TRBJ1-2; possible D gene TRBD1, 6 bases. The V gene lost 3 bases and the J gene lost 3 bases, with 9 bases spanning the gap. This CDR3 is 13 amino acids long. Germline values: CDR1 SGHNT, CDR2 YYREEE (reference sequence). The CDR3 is CASSSTGDYGYTF. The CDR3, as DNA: TGTGCCAGCAGCTCGACAGGAGACTATGGCTACACCTTC. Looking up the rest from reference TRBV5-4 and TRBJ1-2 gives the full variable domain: ETGVTQSPTHLIKTRGQQVTLRCSSQSGHNTVSWYQQALGQGPQFIFQYYREEENGRGNFPPRFSGLQFPNYSSELNVNALELDDSALYLCASSSTGDYGYTFGSGTRLTVV.

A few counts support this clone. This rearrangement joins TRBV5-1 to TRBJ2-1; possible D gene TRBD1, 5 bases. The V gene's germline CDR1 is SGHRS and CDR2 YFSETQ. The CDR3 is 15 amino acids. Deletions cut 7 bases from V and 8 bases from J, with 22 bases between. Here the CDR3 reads CASAYRMANGDEQFF. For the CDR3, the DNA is TGCGCCAGCGCCTACAGGATGGCTAATGGGGATGAGCAGTTCTTC.

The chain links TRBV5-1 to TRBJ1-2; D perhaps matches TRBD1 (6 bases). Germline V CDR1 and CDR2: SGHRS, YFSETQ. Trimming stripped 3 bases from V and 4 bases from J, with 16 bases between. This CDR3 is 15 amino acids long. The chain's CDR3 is CASSSSGGLGYGYTF. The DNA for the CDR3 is TGCGCCAGCAGCTCATCTGGGGGCCTTGGCTATGGCTACACCTTC.